Reported below is one T cell receptor beta chain. Its antigen is unknown. These data are taken from a study of T-cell reconstitution after alpha-beta-depleted transplantation in children. Study findings and constraints: T-cell counts and diversity at one year post-transplant came mainly from newly produced T cells.

Unique molecular identifiers were incorporated when the TCRbeta library was constructed. TCRdb itself ran the PCR reads through MiXCR, one entry per CDR3 protein. The sample includes 300,000 to 350,000 distinct CDR3 sequences, around 15% of them seen just once. This clonotype was sampled from a male patient aged 2 to 9 who had a stem cell transplant for acute lymphoblastic leukemia, so the T cells may come from the graft donor. Here the sequenced sample was PBMCs, mostly from graft donor cells, taken 360 days after TCRalphabeta/CD19-depleted stem cell transplant.

The CDR3 sequence: CASSLVWDRATYEQYF. CDR3 coding DNA: TGTGCCAGCAGCTTGGTTTGGGACAGGGCAACCTACGAGCAGTACTTC. The rearrangement links TRBV5-5 to TRBJ2-7; 9 bases match TRBD1. The CDR3 loop spans 16 amino acids. With 0 bases clipped from V and 2 bases from J, the junction kept 6 bases outside the gene matches. CDR1 and CDR2 from the germline V gene are SGHKS and YYEKEE (reference sequence).